This record looks at one TCR beta chain sequence and its context. Antigen unknown. The data are from a study of human T cells and chemical hapten exposure. The time point: patch test 1, 2 weeks after DPC sensitization. The treatment was: therapeutic diphenylcyclopropenone sensitization with weekly scalp DPC. Before extraction, the whole blood was not fractionated, and total RNA was taken from it. The library tagged each cDNA molecule with unique molecular identifiers. Each CDR3 protein is one row after TCRdb ran MiXCR on the RACE reads. The table lists about 83,000 distinct CDR3 sequences, about 7.5% of them singletons. Study-level results: Sensitization with DPC brought no change to TCRs above 1 in 1000 in frequency.

V lost 3 bases, J lost 2 bases, and 8 bases lay in between. This CDR3 comprises 13 residues. Germline V gene data show CDR1 as SGHNT and CDR2 as YYREEE (reference sequence). This TCR derives from a woman in her 30s with alopecia areata. Some clones in this sample may be carry-over from other donors' samples. The chain couples TRBV5-4 to TRBJ1-1; D perhaps matches TRBD1 (5 bases). The material sequenced was whole blood, taken in connection with sensitization to the hapten diphenylcyclopropenone (DPC). CDR3 protein: CASSSDINTEAFF. The CDR3 DNA reads TGTGCCAGCAGCTCGGACATCAACACTGAAGCTTTCTTT.